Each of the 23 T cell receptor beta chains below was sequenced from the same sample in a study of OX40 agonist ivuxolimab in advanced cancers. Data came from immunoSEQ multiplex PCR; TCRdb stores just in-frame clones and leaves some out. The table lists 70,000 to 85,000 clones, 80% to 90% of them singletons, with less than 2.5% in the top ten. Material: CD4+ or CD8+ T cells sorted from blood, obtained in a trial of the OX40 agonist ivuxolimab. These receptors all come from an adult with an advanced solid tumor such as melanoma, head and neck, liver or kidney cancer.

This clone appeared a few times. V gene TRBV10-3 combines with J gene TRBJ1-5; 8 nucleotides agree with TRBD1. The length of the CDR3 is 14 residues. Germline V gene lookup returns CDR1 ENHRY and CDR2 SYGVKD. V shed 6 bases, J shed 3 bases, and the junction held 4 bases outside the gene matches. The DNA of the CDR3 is TGTGCCATCAGCCCGACAGGGGACAATCAGCCCCAGCATTTT. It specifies CAISPTGDNQPQHF.

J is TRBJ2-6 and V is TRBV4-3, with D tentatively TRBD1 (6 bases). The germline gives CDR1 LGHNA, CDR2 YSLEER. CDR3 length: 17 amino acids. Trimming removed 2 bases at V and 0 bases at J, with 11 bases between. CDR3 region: CASSQRQANSGANVLTF. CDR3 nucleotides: TGCGCCAGCAGCCAAAGACAGGCAAACTCTGGGGCCAACGTCCTGACTTTC.

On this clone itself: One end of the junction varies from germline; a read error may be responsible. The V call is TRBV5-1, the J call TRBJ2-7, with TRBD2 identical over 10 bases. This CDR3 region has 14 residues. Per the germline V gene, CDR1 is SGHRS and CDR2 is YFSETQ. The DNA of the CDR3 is TGTGCCAGCAGCTTTCTAGCGGGAGTGGCCGAGCAGTACTTC. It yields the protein CASSFLAGVAEQYF. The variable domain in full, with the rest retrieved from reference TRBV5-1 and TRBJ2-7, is KAGVTQTPRYLIKTRGQQVTLSCSPISGHRSVSWYQQTPGQGLQFLFEYFSETQRNKGNFPGRFSGRQFSNSRSEMNVSTLELGDSALYLCASSFLAGVAEQYFGPGTRLTVT.

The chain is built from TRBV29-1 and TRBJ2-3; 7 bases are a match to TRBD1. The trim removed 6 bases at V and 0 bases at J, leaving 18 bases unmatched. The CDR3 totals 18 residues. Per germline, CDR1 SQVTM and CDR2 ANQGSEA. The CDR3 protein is CSVRTGQSIHYSTDTQYF. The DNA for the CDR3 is TGCAGCGTCCGAACGGGACAGTCCATACACTATAGCACAGATACGCAGTATTTT.

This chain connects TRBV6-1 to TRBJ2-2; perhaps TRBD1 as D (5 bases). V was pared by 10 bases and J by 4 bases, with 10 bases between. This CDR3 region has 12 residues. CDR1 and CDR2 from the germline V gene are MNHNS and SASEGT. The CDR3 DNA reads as TGTGCCACCCAGGGCCGCACCGGGGAGCTGTTTTTT. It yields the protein CATQGRTGELFF.

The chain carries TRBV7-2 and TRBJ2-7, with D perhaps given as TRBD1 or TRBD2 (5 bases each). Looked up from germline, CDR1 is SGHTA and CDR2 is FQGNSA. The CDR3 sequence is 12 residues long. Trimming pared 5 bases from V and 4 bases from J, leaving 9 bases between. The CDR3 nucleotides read TGTGCCAGCAGCCTCTGGGGGTACGAGCAGTACTTC. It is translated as CASSLWGYEQYF.

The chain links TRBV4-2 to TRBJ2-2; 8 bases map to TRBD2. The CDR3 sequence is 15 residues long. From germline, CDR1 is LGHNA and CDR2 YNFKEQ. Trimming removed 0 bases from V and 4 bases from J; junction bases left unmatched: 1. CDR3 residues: CASSQDGGGTGELFF. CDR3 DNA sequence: TGTGCCAGCAGCCAAGACGGGGGGGGCACCGGGGAGCTGTTTTTT.

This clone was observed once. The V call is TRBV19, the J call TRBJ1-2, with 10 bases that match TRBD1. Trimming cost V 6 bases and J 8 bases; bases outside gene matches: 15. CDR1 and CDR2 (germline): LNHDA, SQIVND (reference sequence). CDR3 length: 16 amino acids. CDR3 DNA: TGTGCCAGTAGCTCTTTCCCAGGGGACAGGGGCGAGGGCTACACCTTC. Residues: CASSSFPGDRGEGYTF.

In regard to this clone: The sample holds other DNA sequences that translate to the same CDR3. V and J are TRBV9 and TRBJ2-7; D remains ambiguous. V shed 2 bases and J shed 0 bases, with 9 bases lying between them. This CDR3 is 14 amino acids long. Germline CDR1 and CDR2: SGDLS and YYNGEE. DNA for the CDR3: TGTGCCAGCAGCGTCGAGCCGAGCTCCTACGAGCAGTACTTC. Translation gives CASSVEPSSYEQYF.

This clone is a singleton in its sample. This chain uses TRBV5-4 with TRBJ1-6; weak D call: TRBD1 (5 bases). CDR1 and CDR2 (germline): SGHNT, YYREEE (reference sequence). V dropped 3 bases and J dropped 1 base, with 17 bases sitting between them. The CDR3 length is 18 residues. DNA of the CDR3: TGTGCCAGCAGCTCGAACGTAGGGGTGTGGTCCTATAATTCACCCCTCCACTTT. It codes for CASSSNVGVWSYNSPLHF. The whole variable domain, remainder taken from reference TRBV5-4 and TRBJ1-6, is ETGVTQSPTHLIKTRGQQVTLRCSSQSGHNTVSWYQQALGQGPQFIFQYYREEENGRGNFPPRFSGLQFPNYSSELNVNALELDDSALYLCASSSNVGVWSYNSPLHFGNGTRLTVT.

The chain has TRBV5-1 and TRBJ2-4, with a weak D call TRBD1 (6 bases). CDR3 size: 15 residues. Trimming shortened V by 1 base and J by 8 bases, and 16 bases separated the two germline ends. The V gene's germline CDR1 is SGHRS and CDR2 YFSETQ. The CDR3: CASSLNRGLVDIQYF. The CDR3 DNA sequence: TGCGCCAGCAGCTTGAATAGGGGGTTGGTAGACATTCAGTACTTC.

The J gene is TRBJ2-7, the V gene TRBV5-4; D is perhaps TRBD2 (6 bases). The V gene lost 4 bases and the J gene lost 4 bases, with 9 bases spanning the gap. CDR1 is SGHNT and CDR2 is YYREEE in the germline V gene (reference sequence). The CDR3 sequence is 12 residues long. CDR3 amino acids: CASSVSGYEQYF. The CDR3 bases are TGTGCCAGCAGCGTTAGCGGTTACGAGCAGTACTTC. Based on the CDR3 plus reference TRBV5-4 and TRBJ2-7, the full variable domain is ETGVTQSPTHLIKTRGQQVTLRCSSQSGHNTVSWYQQALGQGPQFIFQYYREEENGRGNFPPRFSGLQFPNYSSELNVNALELDDSALYLCASSVSGYEQYFGPGTRLTVT.

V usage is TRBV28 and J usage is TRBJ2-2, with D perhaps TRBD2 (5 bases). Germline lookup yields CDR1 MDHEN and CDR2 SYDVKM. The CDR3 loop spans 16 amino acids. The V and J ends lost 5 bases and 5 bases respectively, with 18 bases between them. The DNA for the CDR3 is TGTGCCAGCAGTCCCCTCCTCCAGCGAGGGACCGGGGAGCTGTTTTTT. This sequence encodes CASSPLLQRGTGELFF.

CDR3 nucleotides: TGCAGCGTTGGTGCACAGGGGGGGTTAACTGAAGCTTTCTTT. Translation gives CSVGAQGGLTEAFF. The rearrangement joins TRBV29-1 to TRBJ1-1, with 8 bases aligning to TRBD1. CDR3 size: 14 residues. From germline, CDR1 is SQVTM and CDR2 ANQGSEA. The junction had 9 bases not matched to a gene; V was cut back by 4 bases and J by 5 bases.

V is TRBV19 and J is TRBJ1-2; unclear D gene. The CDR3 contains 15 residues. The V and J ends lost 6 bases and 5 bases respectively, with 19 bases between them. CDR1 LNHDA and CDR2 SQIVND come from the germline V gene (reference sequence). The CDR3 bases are TGTGCCAGTAGCGATGCGGCAGGTCTAGGATATGGCTACACCTTC. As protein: CASSDAAGLGYGYTF. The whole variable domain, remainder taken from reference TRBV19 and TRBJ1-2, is DGGITQSPKYLFRKEGQNVTLSCEQNLNHDAMYWYRQDPGQGLRLIYYSQIVNDFQKGDIAEGYSVSREKKESFPLTVTSAQKNPTAFYLCASSDAAGLGYGYTFGSGTRLTVV.

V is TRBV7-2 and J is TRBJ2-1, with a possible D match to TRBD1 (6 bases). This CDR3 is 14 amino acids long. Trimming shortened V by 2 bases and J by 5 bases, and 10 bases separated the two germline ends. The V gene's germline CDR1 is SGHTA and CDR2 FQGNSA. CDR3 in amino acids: CASSLSGADNEQFF. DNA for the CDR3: TGTGCCAGCAGCTTATCAGGGGCCGACAATGAGCAGTTCTTC.

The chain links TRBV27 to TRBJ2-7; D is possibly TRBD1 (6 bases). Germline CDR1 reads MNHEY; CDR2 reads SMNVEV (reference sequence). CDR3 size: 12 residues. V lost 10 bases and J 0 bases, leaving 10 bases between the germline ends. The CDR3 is CANDRSSYEQYF. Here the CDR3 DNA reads TGTGCCAACGACAGGAGCTCCTACGAGCAGTACTTC.

The CDR3 DNA reads as TGTGCCAGCAGCCTGTCAGGGCAAAACACCGGGGAGCTGTTTTTT. Its protein product is CASSLSGQNTGELFF. V usage is TRBV11-1 and J usage is TRBJ2-2, with D perhaps TRBD1 (5 bases). V gave up 5 bases and J gave up 2 bases, with 12 bases separating them. CDR1 is SGHAT and CDR2 is FQDESV in the germline V gene (reference sequence). This CDR3 is 15 amino acids long.

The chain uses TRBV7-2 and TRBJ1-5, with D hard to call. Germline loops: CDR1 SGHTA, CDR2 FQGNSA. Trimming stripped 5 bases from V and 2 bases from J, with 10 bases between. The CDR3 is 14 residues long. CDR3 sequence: CASSARLGNQPQHF. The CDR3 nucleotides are TGTGCCAGCAGCGCTCGATTGGGCAATCAGCCCCAGCATTTT.

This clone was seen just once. The CDR3 nucleotides read TGCGCCAGCAGCCAAGATTTCTTGCAGCCCCAGCATTTT. Amino acids: CASSQDFLQPQHF. The chain uses TRBV4-3 and TRBJ1-5, with D hard to call. With 0 bases removed from V and 7 bases from J, the gap between germline ends came to 7 bases. In germline, CDR1 is LGHNA, CDR2 YSLEER. The CDR3 is made up of 13 amino acids.

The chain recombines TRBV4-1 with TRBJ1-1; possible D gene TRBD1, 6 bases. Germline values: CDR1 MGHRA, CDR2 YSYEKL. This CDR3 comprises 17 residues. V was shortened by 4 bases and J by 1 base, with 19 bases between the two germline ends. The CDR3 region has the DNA TGCGCCAGCAGCCTTCTACAGGGAGGAGGAGGGAACACTGAAGCTTTCTTT. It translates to CASSLLQGGGGNTEAFF.

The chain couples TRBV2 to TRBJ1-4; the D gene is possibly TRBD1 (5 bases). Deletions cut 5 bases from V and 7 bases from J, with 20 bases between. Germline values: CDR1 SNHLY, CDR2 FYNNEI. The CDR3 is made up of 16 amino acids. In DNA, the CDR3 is TGTGCCAGCAGTAAAGACAAGGCGGGGGTATTTGAAAAACTGTTTTTT. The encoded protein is CASSKDKAGVFEKLFF.

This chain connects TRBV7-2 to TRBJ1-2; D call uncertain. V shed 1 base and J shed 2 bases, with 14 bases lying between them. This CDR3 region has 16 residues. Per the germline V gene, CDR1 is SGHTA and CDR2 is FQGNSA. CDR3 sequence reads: CASSLETGLGNYGYTF. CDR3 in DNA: TGTGCCAGCAGCTTAGAAACGGGCCTCGGGAACTATGGCTACACCTTC. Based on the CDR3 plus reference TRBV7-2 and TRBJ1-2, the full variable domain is GAGVSQSPSNKVTEKGKDVELRCDPISGHTALYWYRQSLGQGLEFLIYFQGNSAPDKSGLPSDRFSAERTGGSVSTLTIQRTQQEDSAVYLCASSLETGLGNYGYTFGSGTRLTVV.